A selection of T cell receptor beta chains follows, all from one sample in a study of early T cells in non-severe SARS-CoV-2 infection. TCRdb re-called the 5' RACE reads through MiXCR, storing one row per CDR3 protein. The sample shows roughly 92,000 distinct CDR3 sequences, more than 10% of them seen only once. The starting material was whole blood, obtained at baseline. Receptors were obtained from an adult who was a healthcare worker with PCR-confirmed SARS-CoV-2 infection or an uninfected control (not recorded which). Each CDR3 is given with its conserved first and last residue. Each record gives: V gene, D gene, clone size, J gene, CDR3 protein, CDR3 DNA. A D gene is named only where the DNA matches it firmly. Only part of the rows carry a size: once, few, many, or a class if the clone is expanded.

v_gene: TRBV11-3
d_gene: TRBD1
abundance: -
j_gene: TRBJ2-7
CDR3aa: CASSLPRGTGNEQYF
CDR3nt: TGTGCCAGCAGCCTCCCGCGGGGGACAGGGAACGAGCAGTACTTC

v_gene: TRBV20-1
d_gene: TRBD2
abundance: -
j_gene: TRBJ2-7
CDR3aa: CSASEFSGASYEQYF
CDR3nt: TGCAGTGCTAGTGAATTCAGCGGGGCCTCCTACGAGCAGTACTTC

v_gene: TRBV7-6
d_gene: -
abundance: many
j_gene: TRBJ2-3
CDR3aa: CASSLVGGSTDTQYF
CDR3nt: TGTGCCAGCAGCTTAGTCGGGGGTAGCACAGATACGCAGTATTTT

v_gene: TRBV10-3
d_gene: TRBD2
abundance: few
j_gene: TRBJ2-2
CDR3aa: CAISESRLAGDPGELFF
CDR3nt: TGTGCCATCAGTGAGTCGAGACTAGCGGGAGACCCCGGGGAGCTGTTTTTT

v_gene: TRBV6-1
d_gene: TRBD2
abundance: few
j_gene: TRBJ2-5
CDR3aa: CASSDREEGETQYF
CDR3nt: TGTGCCAGCAGTGATCGGGAGGAGGGCGAGACCCAGTACTTC

v_gene: TRBV4-1
d_gene: -
abundance: few
j_gene: TRBJ1-2
CDR3aa: CASSQVGSGYTF
CDR3nt: TGCGCCAGTAGCCAAGTTGGAAGCGGCTACACCTTC

v_gene: TRBV5-6
d_gene: -
abundance: few
j_gene: TRBJ2-1
CDR3aa: CASSLTSTEQFF
CDR3nt: TGTGCCAGCAGCTTGACTAGCACCGAGCAGTTCTTC

v_gene: TRBV28
d_gene: -
abundance: many
j_gene: TRBJ1-2
CDR3aa: CASSPGSPSSYGYTF
CDR3nt: TGTGCCAGCAGTCCGGGCAGTCCAAGCAGCTATGGCTACACCTTC

v_gene: TRBV9
d_gene: TRBD2
abundance: few
j_gene: TRBJ2-2
CDR3aa: CASSATSGTTGELFF
CDR3nt: TGTGCCAGCAGCGCGACTAGCGGGACTACCGGGGAGCTGTTTTTT

v_gene: TRBV18
d_gene: -
abundance: many
j_gene: TRBJ1-1
CDR3aa: CASSPNRPNTEAFF
CDR3nt: TGTGCCAGCTCACCCAACAGGCCGAACACTGAAGCTTTCTTT

v_gene: TRBV5-1
d_gene: -
abundance: few
j_gene: TRBJ1-6
CDR3aa: CASSSDGYNSPLHF
CDR3nt: TGCGCCAGCAGCTCGGACGGTTATAATTCACCCCTCCACTTT

v_gene: TRBV12-3/TRBV12-4
d_gene: TRBD1
abundance: -
j_gene: TRBJ1-5
CDR3aa: CASSLDSGQEPQHF
CDR3nt: TGTGCCAGCAGTCTGGACAGTGGACAGGAGCCCCAGCATTTT

v_gene: TRBV12-2
d_gene: -
abundance: -
j_gene: TRBJ2-1
CDR3aa: CASPLSLAGAVNEQFF
CDR3nt: TGTGCAAGTCCTCTAAGCCTAGCGGGAGCGGTAAATGAGCAGTTCTTC

v_gene: TRBV4-1
d_gene: TRBD2
abundance: many
j_gene: TRBJ2-5
CDR3aa: CASSQDTSGGLLETQYF
CDR3nt: TGCGCCAGCAGCCAAGATACGAGCGGGGGGCTGTTGGAGACCCAGTACTTC

v_gene: TRBV19
d_gene: -
abundance: few
j_gene: TRBJ2-1
CDR3aa: CASSTFGREQFF
CDR3nt: TGTGCCAGTAGCACTTTCGGCCGTGAGCAGTTCTTC

v_gene: TRBV29-1
d_gene: -
abundance: once
j_gene: TRBJ1-3
CDR3aa: CSVGQLGSGNTIYF
CDR3nt: TGCAGCGTGGGACAACTGGGGTCTGGAAACACCATATATTTT

v_gene: TRBV7-2
d_gene: TRBD1
abundance: few
j_gene: TRBJ1-1
CDR3aa: CASSLQGASEAFF
CDR3nt: TGTGCCAGCAGCTTACAGGGGGCTTCTGAAGCTTTCTTT

v_gene: TRBV28
d_gene: TRBD1
abundance: few
j_gene: TRBJ2-7
CDR3aa: CASSSRQGTREQYF
CDR3nt: TGTGCCAGCAGTTCACGACAGGGAACTAGGGAGCAGTACTTC

v_gene: TRBV5-4
d_gene: TRBD2
abundance: many
j_gene: TRBJ2-3
CDR3aa: CASSLAGREMITDTQYF
CDR3nt: TGTGCCAGCAGCTTGGCCGGGCGGGAGATGATCACAGATACGCAGTATTTT

v_gene: TRBV5-4
d_gene: -
abundance: few
j_gene: TRBJ2-1
CDR3aa: CASSLGVTPYEQFF
CDR3nt: TGTGCCAGCAGCTTGGGGGTCACCCCGTATGAGCAGTTCTTC

v_gene: TRBV3-1
d_gene: -
abundance: many
j_gene: TRBJ1-2
CDR3aa: CASSQDGGRGYTF
CDR3nt: TGTGCCAGCAGCCAAGACGGGGGAAGAGGCTACACCTTC

v_gene: TRBV7-9
d_gene: -
abundance: few
j_gene: TRBJ2-7
CDR3aa: CASSYQDSYEQYF
CDR3nt: TGTGCCAGCAGCTACCAGGACAGCTACGAGCAGTACTTC

v_gene: TRBV20-1
d_gene: -
abundance: -
j_gene: TRBJ1-5
CDR3aa: CSASGPAEPQHF
CDR3nt: TGCAGTGCTAGCGGACCCGCGGAGCCCCAGCATTTT

v_gene: TRBV2
d_gene: TRBD2
abundance: many
j_gene: TRBJ2-2
CDR3aa: CASSLAGNTGELFF
CDR3nt: TGTGCCAGCAGTCTAGCGGGGAACACCGGGGAGCTGTTTTTT

v_gene: TRBV7-9
d_gene: -
abundance: few
j_gene: TRBJ2-2
CDR3aa: CASNRGENTGELFF
CDR3nt: TGTGCCAGCAACCGCGGGGAGAACACCGGGGAGCTGTTTTTT

v_gene: TRBV28
d_gene: -
abundance: -
j_gene: TRBJ1-2
CDR3aa: CASSLTGYNYGYTF
CDR3nt: TGTGCCAGCAGTTTAACAGGCTATAACTATGGCTACACCTTC

v_gene: TRBV20-1
d_gene: -
abundance: many
j_gene: TRBJ1-1
CDR3aa: CSARDWGVRTEAFF
CDR3nt: TGCAGTGCTAGAGATTGGGGGGTGAGGACTGAAGCTTTCTTT

v_gene: TRBV20-1
d_gene: -
abundance: -
j_gene: TRBJ2-3
CDR3aa: CSASTGTRTDTQYF
CDR3nt: TGCAGTGCTAGTACCGGGACTCGCACAGATACGCAGTATTTT

v_gene: TRBV12-3/TRBV12-4
d_gene: -
abundance: -
j_gene: TRBJ2-5
CDR3aa: CASSPTGRGGETQYF
CDR3nt: TGTGCCAGCAGTCCAACAGGGAGGGGAGGAGAGACCCAGTACTTC

v_gene: TRBV28
d_gene: -
abundance: few
j_gene: TRBJ1-3
CDR3aa: CAGTRGAGDTIYF
CDR3nt: TGTGCCGGCACCCGGGGTGCAGGGGACACCATATATTTT

v_gene: TRBV7-6
d_gene: TRBD1
abundance: many
j_gene: TRBJ2-1
CDR3aa: CASSFQDRGLYNEQFF
CDR3nt: TGTGCCAGCAGCTTCCAGGACAGGGGGCTTTACAATGAGCAGTTCTTC

v_gene: TRBV6-5
d_gene: TRBD2
abundance: few
j_gene: TRBJ2-7
CDR3aa: CASSYSASGVSYEQYF
CDR3nt: TGTGCCAGCAGTTACTCGGCGAGCGGGGTATCCTACGAGCAGTACTTC